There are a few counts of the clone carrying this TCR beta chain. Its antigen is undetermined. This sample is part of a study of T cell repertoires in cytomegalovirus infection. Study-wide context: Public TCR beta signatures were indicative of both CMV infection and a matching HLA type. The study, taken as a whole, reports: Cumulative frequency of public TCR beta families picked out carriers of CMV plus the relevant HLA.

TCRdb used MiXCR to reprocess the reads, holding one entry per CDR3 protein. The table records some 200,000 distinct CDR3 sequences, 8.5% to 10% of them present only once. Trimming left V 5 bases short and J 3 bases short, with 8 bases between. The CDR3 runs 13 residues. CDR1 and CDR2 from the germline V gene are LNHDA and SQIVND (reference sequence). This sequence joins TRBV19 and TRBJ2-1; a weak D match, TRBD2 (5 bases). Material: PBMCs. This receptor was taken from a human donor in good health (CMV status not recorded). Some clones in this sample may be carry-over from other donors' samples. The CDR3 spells CASSFGLYNEQFF. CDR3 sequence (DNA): TGTGCCAGTAGTTTCGGACTCTACAATGAGCAGTTCTTC. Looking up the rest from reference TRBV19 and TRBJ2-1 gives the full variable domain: DGGITQSPKYLFRKEGQNVTLSCEQNLNHDAMYWYRQDPGQGLRLIYYSQIVNDFQKGDIAEGYSVSREKKESFPLTVTSAQKNPTAFYLCASSFGLYNEQFFGPGTRLTVL.